This T cell receptor (beta chain) originates from a study of vaccination effects on CD4 cells after COVID-19. Overall study context: Vaccine administered to participants consisted of two doses of either BNT162b2 or mRNA-1273. Study-wide findings and caveats: Only a few convalescent patients and no early post-infection timepoints featured in the study.

Notes on this clone: Its target is unknown.

Viral peptide pools were used in the ViraFEST assay to expand antigen-specific CD4+ T cells, and sequencing came afterward. Culture lasted approximately 10 days before CD4+ T cell isolation. Having tested negative for nucleocapsid antibodies, the vaccine recipients showed no prior SARS-CoV-2 infection. On days 3 and 7, fresh IL-2 medium replaced half the medium. Assay used: immunoSEQ multiplex PCR; TCRdb lists only in-frame clones, some missing. The sample holds about 54,000 clones, approximately 79% seen once. This CDR3 spans 15 amino acids. CDR1 and CDR2 from the germline V gene are SGDLS and YYNGEE. Trimming took off 6 bases at V and 8 bases at J, with 21 bases between the two ends.

The chain has TRBV9 and TRBJ2-1; TRBD2 is a possible D gene (6 bases). The sequences come from CD4+ T cells from PBMCs cultured with HCoV-229E spike peptides, collected before COVID-19 vaccination. This clonotype was obtained from a human donor who received a COVID-19 vaccine. CDR3 amino acids: CASTPPLGGEHEQFF. In nucleotides, the CDR3 is TGTGCCAGCACCCCCCCCCTTGGAGGGGAACATGAGCAGTTCTTC.